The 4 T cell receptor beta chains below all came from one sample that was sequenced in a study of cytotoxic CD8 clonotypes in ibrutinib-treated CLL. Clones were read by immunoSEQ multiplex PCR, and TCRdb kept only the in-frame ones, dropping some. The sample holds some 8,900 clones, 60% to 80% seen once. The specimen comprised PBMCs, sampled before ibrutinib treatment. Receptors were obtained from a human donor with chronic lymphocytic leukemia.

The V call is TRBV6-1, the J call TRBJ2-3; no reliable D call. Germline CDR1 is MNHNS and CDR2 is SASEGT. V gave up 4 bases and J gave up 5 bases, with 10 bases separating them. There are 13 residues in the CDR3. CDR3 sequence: CASSGETVDTQYF. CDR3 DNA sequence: TGTGCCAGCAGTGGAGAGACGGTAGATACGCAGTATTTT.

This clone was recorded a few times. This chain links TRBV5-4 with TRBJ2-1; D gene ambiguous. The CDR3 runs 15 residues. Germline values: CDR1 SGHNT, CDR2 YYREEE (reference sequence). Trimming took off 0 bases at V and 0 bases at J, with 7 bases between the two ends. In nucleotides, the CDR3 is TGTGCCAGCAGCTTGGGAGTGGGCTCCTACAATGAGCAGTTCTTC. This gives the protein CASSLGVGSYNEQFF.

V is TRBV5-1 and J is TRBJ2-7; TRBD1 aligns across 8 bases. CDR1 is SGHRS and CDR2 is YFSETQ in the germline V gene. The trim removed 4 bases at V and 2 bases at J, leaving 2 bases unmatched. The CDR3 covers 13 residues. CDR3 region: CASSPTGAYEQYF. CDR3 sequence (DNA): TGCGCCAGCAGCCCGACAGGGGCCTACGAGCAGTACTTC.

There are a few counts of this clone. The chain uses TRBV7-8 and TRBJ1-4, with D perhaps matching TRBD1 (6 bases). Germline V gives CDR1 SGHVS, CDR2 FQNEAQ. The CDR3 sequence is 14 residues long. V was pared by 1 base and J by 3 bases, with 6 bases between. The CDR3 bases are TGTGCCAGCAGCTTAGGACAGGCTAATGAAAAACTGTTTTTT. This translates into CASSLGQANEKLFF.